This T cell receptor (beta chain) was identified in a study of CD8 T cells in ankylosing spondylitis. Regarding the study as a whole: Matched synovial fluid from ankylosing spondylitis patients was reported to be enriched for disease-linked clones. Existing reports had already noted some motif variants in reactive arthritis synovial fluid and blood. It appeared that ankylosing spondylitis blood was characterized by a TCR beta motif of roughly 8 highly homologous variants.

Notes on this clonotype: Its antigen remains unknown.

The trim removed 6 bases at V and 5 bases at J, leaving 9 bases unmatched. The germline V gene has CDR1 SQVTM and CDR2 ANQGSEA. The CDR3 is made up of 14 amino acids. The authors made TCR beta libraries by quantitative 5'-RACE with molecular barcodes. TCRdb processed the 5' RACE reads anew with MiXCR; each CDR3 protein has one entry. The table shows 500,000 to 550,000 distinct CDR3 sequences, with 9.5% to 15% occurring only once. This TCR was sampled from a male donor with ankylosing spondylitis. The material sequenced was blood, either unsorted or a sorted T cell fraction (not recorded which). This chain connects TRBV29-1 to TRBJ2-5, with 10 bases identical to TRBD1. The CDR3 DNA sequence: TGCAGCGTGGCCGGGACAGGGGTCCGCGAGACCCAGTACTTC. Translation gives CSVAGTGVRETQYF.